This TCR beta chain is from a study of tumor-infiltrating lymphocytes in primary liver carcinoma. As for the study in general: Ages ranged from 30 to 69, with HCC or mixed HCC-cholangiocarcinoma.

V was clipped by 0 bases and J by 5 bases, with 16 bases between them. The CDR3 runs to 16 residues. Germline values: CDR1 PRHDT, CDR2 FYEKMQ (reference sequence). This clonotype was seen once. RNA isolated from unsorted whole blood supplied the blood RNA, with germline DNA also extracted. TCR beta cDNA was reverse-transcribed from around 0.55 ug of total RNA. The reaction used a constant-region primer and ProtoScript II reverse transcriptase. Slightly modified ARM-PCR, run as three nested multiplex PCR rounds, produced the TCR beta libraries. The study ran its first two PCR rounds for roughly 11 cycles each, using TRBV1-TRBV30 forward primers and a C-beta reverse primer. A single record per CDR3 protein comes from TCRdb applying MiXCR to the multiplex PCR reads. Among 310,000 or so distinct CDR3 sequences listed, roughly three fifths were seen once.

Sequencing was performed on peripheral blood. This receptor was obtained from a woman aged 25-40 years with primary liver carcinoma and hepatitis B virus infection. V is TRBV13 and J is TRBJ1-1; D is ambiguous. CDR3 sequence reads: CASSLGLPEASTEAFF. As DNA, the CDR3 is TGTGCCAGCAGCTTAGGCCTGCCAGAAGCTAGTACTGAAGCTTTCTTT. The full variable domain, in which reference TRBV13 and TRBJ1-1 provide the parts outside the CDR3, is AAGVIQSPRHLIKEKRETATLKCYPIPRHDTVYWYQQGPGQDPQFLISFYEKMQSDKGSIPDRFSAQQFSDYHSELNMSSLELGDSALYFCASSLGLPEASTEAFFGQGTRLTVV.